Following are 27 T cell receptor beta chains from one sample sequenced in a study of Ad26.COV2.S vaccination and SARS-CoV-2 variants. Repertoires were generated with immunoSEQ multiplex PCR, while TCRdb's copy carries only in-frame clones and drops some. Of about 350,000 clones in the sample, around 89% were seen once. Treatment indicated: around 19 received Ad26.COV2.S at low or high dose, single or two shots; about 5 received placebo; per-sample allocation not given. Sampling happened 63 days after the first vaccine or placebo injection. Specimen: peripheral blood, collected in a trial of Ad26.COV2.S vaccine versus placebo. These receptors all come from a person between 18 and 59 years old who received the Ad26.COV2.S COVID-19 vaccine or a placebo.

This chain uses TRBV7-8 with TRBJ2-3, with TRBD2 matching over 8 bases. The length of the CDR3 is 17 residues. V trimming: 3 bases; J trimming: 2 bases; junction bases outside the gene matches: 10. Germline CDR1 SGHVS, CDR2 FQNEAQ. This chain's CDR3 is CASSLGPGLEDTDTQYF. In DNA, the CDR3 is TGTGCCAGCAGCTTGGGCCCGGGACTAGAAGACACAGATACGCAGTATTTT.

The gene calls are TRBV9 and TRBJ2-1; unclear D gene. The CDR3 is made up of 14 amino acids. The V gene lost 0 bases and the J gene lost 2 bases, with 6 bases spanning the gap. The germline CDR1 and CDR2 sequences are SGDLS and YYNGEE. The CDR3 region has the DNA TGTGCCAGCAGCGTAGGGAATGCCTACAATGAGCAGTTCTTC. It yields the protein CASSVGNAYNEQFF.

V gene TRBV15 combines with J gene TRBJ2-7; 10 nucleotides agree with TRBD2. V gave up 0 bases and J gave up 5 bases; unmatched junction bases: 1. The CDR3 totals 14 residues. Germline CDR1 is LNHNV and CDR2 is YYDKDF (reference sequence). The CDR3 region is CATSRDLAGDEQYF. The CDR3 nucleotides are TGTGCCACCAGCAGAGATCTAGCGGGAGACGAGCAGTACTTC. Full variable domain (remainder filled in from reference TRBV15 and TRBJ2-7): DAMVIQNPRYQVTQFGKPVTLSCSQTLNHNVMYWYQQKSSQAPKLLFHYYDKDFNNEADTPDNFQSRRPNTSFCFLDIRSPGLGDTAMYLCATSRDLAGDEQYFGPGTRLTVT.

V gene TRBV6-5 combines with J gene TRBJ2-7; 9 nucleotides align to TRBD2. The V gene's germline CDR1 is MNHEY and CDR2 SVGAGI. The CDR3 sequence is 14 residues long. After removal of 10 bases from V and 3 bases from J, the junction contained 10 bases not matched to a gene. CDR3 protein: CATRIQTSGYEQYF. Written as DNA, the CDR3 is TGTGCCACACGAATACAGACTAGCGGCTACGAGCAGTACTTC.

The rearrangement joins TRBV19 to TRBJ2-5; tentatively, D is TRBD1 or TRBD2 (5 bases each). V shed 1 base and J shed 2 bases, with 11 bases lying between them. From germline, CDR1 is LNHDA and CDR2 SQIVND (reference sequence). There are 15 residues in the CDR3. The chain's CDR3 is CASSIVPGTQETQYF. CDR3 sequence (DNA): TGTGCCAGTAGTATAGTTCCGGGGACGCAAGAGACCCAGTACTTC.

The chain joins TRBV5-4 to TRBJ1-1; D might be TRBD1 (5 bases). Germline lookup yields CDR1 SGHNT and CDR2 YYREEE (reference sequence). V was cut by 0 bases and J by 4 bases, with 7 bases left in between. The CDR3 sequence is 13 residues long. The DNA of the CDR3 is TGTGCCAGCAGCTTGGGGGGCGGCACTGAAGCTTTCTTT. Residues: CASSLGGGTEAFF.

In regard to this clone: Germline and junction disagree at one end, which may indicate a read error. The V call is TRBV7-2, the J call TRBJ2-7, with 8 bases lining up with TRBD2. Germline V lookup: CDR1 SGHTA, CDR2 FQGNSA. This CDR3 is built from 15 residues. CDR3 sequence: CASSLAGLAGNEQYF. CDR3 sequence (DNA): TGTGCCAGCAGCCTAGCAGGACTAGCAGGCAACGAGCAGTACTTC. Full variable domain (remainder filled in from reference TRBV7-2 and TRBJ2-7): GAGVSQSPSNKVTEKGKDVELRCDPISGHTALYWYRQSLGQGLEFLIYFQGNSAPDKSGLPSDRFSAERTGGSVSTLTIQRTQQEDSAVYLCASSLAGLAGNEQYFGPGTRLTVT.

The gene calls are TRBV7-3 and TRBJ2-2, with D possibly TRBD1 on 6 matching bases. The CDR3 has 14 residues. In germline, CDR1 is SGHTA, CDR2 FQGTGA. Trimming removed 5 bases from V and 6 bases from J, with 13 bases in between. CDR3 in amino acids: CASSIHRDSGELFF. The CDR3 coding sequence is TGTGCCAGCAGCATTCACAGGGATTCCGGGGAGCTGTTTTTT. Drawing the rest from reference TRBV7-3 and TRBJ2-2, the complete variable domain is GAGVSQTPSNKVTEKGKYVELRCDPISGHTALYWYRQSLGQGPEFLIYFQGTGAADDSGLPNDRFFAVRPEGSVSTLKIQRTERGDSAVYLCASSIHRDSGELFFGEGSRLTVL.

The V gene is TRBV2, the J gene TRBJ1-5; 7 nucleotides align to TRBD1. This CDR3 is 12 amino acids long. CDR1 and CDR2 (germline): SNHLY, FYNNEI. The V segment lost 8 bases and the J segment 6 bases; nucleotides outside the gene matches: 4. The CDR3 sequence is CASRQGGQPQHF. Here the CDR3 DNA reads TGTGCCAGCCGACAGGGTGGTCAGCCCCAGCATTTT.

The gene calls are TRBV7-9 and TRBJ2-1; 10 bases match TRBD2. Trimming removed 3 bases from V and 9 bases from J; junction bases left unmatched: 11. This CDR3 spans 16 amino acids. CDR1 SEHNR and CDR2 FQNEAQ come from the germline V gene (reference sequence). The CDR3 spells CASSFPAGGPGSEQFF. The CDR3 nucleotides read TGTGCCAGCAGCTTCCCAGCGGGGGGGCCTGGGTCTGAGCAGTTCTTC.

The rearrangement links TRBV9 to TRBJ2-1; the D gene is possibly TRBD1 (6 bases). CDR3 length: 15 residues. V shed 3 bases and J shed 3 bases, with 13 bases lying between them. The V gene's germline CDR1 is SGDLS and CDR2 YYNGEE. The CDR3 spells CASSANGQNYNEQFF. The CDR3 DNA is TGTGCCAGCAGCGCTAACGGACAGAACTACAATGAGCAGTTCTTC.

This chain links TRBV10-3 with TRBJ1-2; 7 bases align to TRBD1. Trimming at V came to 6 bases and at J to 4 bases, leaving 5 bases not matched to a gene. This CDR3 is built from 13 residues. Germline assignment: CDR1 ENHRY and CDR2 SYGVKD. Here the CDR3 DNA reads TGTGCCATCAGCCGAGACAGGGCCTATGGCTACACCTTC. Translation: CAISRDRAYGYTF.

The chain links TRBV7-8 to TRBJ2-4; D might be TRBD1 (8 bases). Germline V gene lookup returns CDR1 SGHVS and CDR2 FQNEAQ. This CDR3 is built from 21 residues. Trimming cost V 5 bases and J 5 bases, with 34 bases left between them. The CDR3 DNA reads TGTGCCAGCAGCCCCTTTCCACGGGGAAGGAACACAGGGGGGGCGCAAAACATTCAGTACTTC. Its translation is CASSPFPRGRNTGGAQNIQYF. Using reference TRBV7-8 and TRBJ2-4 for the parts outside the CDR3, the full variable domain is GAGVSQSPRYKVAKRGQDVALRCDPISGHVSLFWYQQALGQGPEFLTYFQNEAQLDKSGLPSDRFFAERPEGSVSTLKIQRTQQEDSAVYLCASSPFPRGRNTGGAQNIQYFGAGTRLSVL.

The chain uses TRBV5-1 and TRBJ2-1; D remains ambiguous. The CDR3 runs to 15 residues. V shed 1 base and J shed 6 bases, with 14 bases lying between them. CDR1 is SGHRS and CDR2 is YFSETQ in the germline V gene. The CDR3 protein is CASSLSGTPSNEQFF. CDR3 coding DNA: TGCGCCAGCAGCTTGAGTGGAACTCCCAGCAATGAGCAGTTCTTC.

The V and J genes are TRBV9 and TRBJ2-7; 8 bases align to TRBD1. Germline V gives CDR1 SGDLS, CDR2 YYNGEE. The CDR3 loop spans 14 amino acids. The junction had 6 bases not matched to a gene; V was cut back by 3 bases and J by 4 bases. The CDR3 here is CASSEQGDPYEQYF. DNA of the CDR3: TGTGCCAGCAGCGAACAGGGGGACCCGTACGAGCAGTACTTC. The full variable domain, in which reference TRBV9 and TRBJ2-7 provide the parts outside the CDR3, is DSGVTQTPKHLITATGQRVTLRCSPRSGDLSVYWYQQSLDQGLQFLIQYYNGEERAKGNILERFSAQQFPDLHSELNLSSLELGDSALYFCASSEQGDPYEQYFGPGTRLTVT.

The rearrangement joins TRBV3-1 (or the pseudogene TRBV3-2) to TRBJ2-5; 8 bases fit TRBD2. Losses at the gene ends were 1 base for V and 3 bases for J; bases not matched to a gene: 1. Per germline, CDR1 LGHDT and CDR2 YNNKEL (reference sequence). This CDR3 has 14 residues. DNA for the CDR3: TGTGCCAGCAGCCAAGCGGGGGGGAAAGAGACCCAGTACTTC. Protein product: CASSQAGGKETQYF.

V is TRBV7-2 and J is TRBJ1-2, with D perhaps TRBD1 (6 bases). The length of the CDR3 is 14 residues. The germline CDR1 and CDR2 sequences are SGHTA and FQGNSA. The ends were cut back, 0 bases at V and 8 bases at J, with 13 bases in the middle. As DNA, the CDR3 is TGTGCCAGCAGCTTAGCCCAGGGGTTGCACGGCTACACCTTC. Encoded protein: CASSLAQGLHGYTF. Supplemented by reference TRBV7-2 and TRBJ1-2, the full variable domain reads GAGVSQSPSNKVTEKGKDVELRCDPISGHTALYWYRQSLGQGLEFLIYFQGNSAPDKSGLPSDRFSAERTGGSVSTLTIQRTQQEDSAVYLCASSLAQGLHGYTFGSGTRLTVV.

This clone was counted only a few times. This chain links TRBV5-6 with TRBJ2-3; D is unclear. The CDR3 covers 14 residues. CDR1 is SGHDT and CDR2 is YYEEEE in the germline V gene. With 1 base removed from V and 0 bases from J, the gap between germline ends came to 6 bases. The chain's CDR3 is CASSLTLSTDTQYF. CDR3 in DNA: TGTGCCAGCAGCTTGACACTTAGCACAGATACGCAGTATTTT.

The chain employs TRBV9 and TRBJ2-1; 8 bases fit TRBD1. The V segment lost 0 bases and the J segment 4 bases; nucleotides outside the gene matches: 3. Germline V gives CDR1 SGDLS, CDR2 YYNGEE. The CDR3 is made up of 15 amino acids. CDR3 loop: CASSVAGGKYNEQFF. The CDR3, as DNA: TGTGCCAGCAGCGTAGCAGGGGGCAAATACAATGAGCAGTTCTTC.

The CDR3 reads CASSGGRSANTEAFF. The CDR3 DNA reads as TGTGCCAGCAGCGGCGGCCGGTCGGCGAACACTGAAGCTTTCTTT. The chain is built from TRBV9 and TRBJ1-1; D call uncertain. The CDR3 is 15 residues long. Trimming stripped 3 bases from V and 1 base from J, with 13 bases between. Germline CDR1 SGDLS, CDR2 YYNGEE. Combining the CDR3 with reference TRBV9 and TRBJ1-1 gives the whole variable domain DSGVTQTPKHLITATGQRVTLRCSPRSGDLSVYWYQQSLDQGLQFLIQYYNGEERAKGNILERFSAQQFPDLHSELNLSSLELGDSALYFCASSGGRSANTEAFFGQGTRLTVV.

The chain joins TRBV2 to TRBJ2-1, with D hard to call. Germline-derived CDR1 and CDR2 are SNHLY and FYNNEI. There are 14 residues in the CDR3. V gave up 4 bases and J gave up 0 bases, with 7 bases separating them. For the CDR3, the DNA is TGTGCCAGCAGTGCCCCGAGCTCCTACAATGAGCAGTTCTTC. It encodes CASSAPSSYNEQFF.

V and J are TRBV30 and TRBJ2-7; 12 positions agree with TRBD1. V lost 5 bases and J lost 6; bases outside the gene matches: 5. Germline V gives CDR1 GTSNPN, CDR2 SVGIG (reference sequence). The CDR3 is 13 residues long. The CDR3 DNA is TGTGCCTGGGAGGGACAGGGGGCGAGCGAGCAGTACTTC. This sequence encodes CAWEGQGASEQYF. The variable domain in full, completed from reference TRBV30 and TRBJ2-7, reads SQTIHQWPATLVQPVGSPLSLECTVEGTSNPNLYWYRQAAGRGLQLLFYSVGIGQISSEVPQNLSASRPQDRQFILSSKKLLLSDSGFYLCAWEGQGASEQYFGPGTRLTVT.

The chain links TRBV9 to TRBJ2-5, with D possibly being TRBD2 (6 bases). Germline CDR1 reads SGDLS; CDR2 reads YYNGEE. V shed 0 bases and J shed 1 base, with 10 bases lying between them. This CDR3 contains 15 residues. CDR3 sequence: CASSVEAGIQETQYF. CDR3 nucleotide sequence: TGTGCCAGCAGCGTAGAAGCGGGCATCCAAGAGACCCAGTACTTC. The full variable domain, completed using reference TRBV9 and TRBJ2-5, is DSGVTQTPKHLITATGQRVTLRCSPRSGDLSVYWYQQSLDQGLQFLIQYYNGEERAKGNILERFSAQQFPDLHSELNLSSLELGDSALYFCASSVEAGIQETQYFGPGTRLLVL.

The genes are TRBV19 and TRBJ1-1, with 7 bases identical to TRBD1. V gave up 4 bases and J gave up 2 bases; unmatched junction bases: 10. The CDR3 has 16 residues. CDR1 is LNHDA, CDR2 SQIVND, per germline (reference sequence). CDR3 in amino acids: CASSTTRGGGNTEAFF. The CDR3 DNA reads TGTGCCAGTAGTACAACACGAGGGGGCGGAAACACTGAAGCTTTCTTT.

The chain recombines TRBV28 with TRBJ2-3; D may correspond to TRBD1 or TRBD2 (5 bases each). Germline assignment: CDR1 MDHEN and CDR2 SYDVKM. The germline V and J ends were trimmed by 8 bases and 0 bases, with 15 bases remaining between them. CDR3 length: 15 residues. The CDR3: CASWGNNPSTDTQYF. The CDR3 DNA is TGTGCCAGCTGGGGGAACAACCCTAGCACAGATACGCAGTATTTT.

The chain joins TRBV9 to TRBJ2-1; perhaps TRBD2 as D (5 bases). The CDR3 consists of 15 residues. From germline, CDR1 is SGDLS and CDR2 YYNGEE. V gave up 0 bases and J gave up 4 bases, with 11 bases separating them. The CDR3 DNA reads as TGTGCCAGCAGCGTAGGGCCAGCGGCATACAATGAGCAGTTCTTC. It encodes CASSVGPAAYNEQFF.

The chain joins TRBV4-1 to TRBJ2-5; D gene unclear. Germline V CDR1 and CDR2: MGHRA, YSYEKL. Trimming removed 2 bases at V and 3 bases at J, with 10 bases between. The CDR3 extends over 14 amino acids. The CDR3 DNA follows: TGCGCCAGCAGCCAATACGCGTCAGAAGAGACCCAGTACTTC. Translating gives CASSQYASEETQYF.